The 25 T cell receptor beta chains given below trace back to one sample, sequenced in a study of blood T cell repertoires in COVID-19. Sequencing was performed with immunoSEQ multiplex PCR; in TCRdb, only in-frame clones are kept and a portion is missing. This sample has under 150,000 clones, with almost 80% found just once. Sequences were obtained from PBMCs or T cells enriched from blood (not recorded which). The receptors originated from a woman aged 45 to 65 who had recovered from COVID-19.

V usage is TRBV28 and J usage is TRBJ1-6; TRBD1 matches 10 bases. The V segment lost 4 bases and the J segment 7 bases; nucleotides outside the gene matches: 7. The CDR3 totals 16 residues. The germline V gene has CDR1 MDHEN and CDR2 SYDVKM. The CDR3 sequence is CASSSRTGGKNSPLHF. Written as DNA, the CDR3 is TGTGCCAGCAGTTCACGGACAGGGGGGAAGAATTCACCCCTCCACTTT.

This clone was picked up a small number of times. The rearrangement links TRBV14 to TRBJ2-1, with 12 positions matching TRBD1. Losses at the gene ends were 4 bases for V and 9 bases for J; bases not matched to a gene: 7. This CDR3 contains 15 residues. Germline V gene sequence: CDR1 SGHDN, CDR2 FVKESK. CDR3 loop: CASSPGTGGFGEQFF. For the CDR3, the DNA is TGTGCCAGCAGCCCCGGGACAGGGGGCTTCGGTGAGCAGTTCTTC.

The chain couples TRBV3-1 (or the pseudogene TRBV3-2) to TRBJ2-5, with a possible D match to TRBD2 (6 bases). The CDR3 contains 17 residues. V was pared by 3 bases and J by 2 bases, with 19 bases between. CDR1 is LGHDT, CDR2 YNNKEL, per germline (reference sequence). CDR3 coding DNA: TGTGCCAGCAGCCAGCCCCGGGGGACGGCCGAACAAGAGACCCAGTACTTC. Its protein product is CASSQPRGTAEQETQYF.

This clone was observed at least ten times. V gene TRBV11-3 combines with J gene TRBJ2-7, with TRBD2 matching over 11 bases. There are 14 residues in the CDR3. Germline-derived CDR1 and CDR2 are SGHNT and YENEEA. The trim removed 5 bases at V and 3 bases at J, leaving 3 bases unmatched. CDR3 loop: CASSGTSGNYEQYF. The CDR3 DNA is TGTGCCAGCAGCGGGACTAGCGGTAACTACGAGCAGTACTTC. Using reference TRBV11-3 and TRBJ2-7 for the parts outside the CDR3, the full variable domain is EAGVVQSPRYKIIEKKQPVAFWCNPISGHNTLYWYLQNLGQGPELLIRYENEEAVDDSQLPKDRFSAERLKGVDSTLKIQPAELGDSAVYLCASSGTSGNYEQYFGPGTRLTVT.

The gene calls are TRBV10-3 and TRBJ1-3, with no clear D. Deletions cut 6 bases from V and 0 bases from J, with 9 bases between. The CDR3 spans 14 residues. In germline, CDR1 is ENHRY, CDR2 SYGVKD. Here the CDR3 reads CAISRSSSGNTIYF. The CDR3, as DNA: TGTGCCATCAGCCGAAGTAGCTCTGGAAACACCATATATTTT.

This clone occurred once. CDR3 sequence: CASSIAGGTDTQYF. CDR3 nucleotide sequence: TGTGCCAGTAGTATAGCGGGAGGCACAGATACGCAGTATTTT. J is TRBJ2-3 and V is TRBV19, with a tentative D call TRBD2 (6 bases). This CDR3 comprises 14 residues. V lost 1 base, J lost 1 base, and 6 bases lay in between. The germline V gene encodes CDR1 LNHDA and CDR2 SQIVND (reference sequence). The variable domain in full, with the rest retrieved from reference TRBV19 and TRBJ2-3, is DGGITQSPKYLFRKEGQNVTLSCEQNLNHDAMYWYRQDPGQGLRLIYYSQIVNDFQKGDIAEGYSVSREKKESFPLTVTSAQKNPTAFYLCASSIAGGTDTQYFGPGTRLTVL.

The rearrangement uses TRBV7-3 and TRBJ1-1; a possible D gene is TRBD1 (6 bases). V was shortened by 4 bases and J by 6 bases, with 15 bases between the two germline ends. CDR1 and CDR2 from the germline V gene are SGHTA and FQGTGA. The CDR3 sequence is 14 residues long. The CDR3 protein is CASSSRSGGPEAFF. CDR3 nucleotide sequence: TGTGCCAGCAGCTCTAGGTCCGGGGGGCCTGAAGCTTTCTTT.

V and J are TRBV6-5 and TRBJ2-1; the match to TRBD2 covers 9 bases. Germline V lookup: CDR1 MNHEY, CDR2 SVGAGI. Trimming removed 5 bases from V and 3 bases from J; junction bases left unmatched: 5. The length of the CDR3 is 15 residues. CDR3 region: CASSRGTSNYNEQFF. The CDR3 DNA reads TGTGCCAGCAGTCGCGGGACTAGCAACTACAATGAGCAGTTCTTC.

This chain uses TRBV6-5 with TRBJ2-1; D might be TRBD1 (6 bases). The CDR3 spans 12 residues. The V and J ends lost 6 bases and 5 bases respectively, with 8 bases between them. Germline lookup yields CDR1 MNHEY and CDR2 SVGAGI. As DNA, the CDR3 is TGTGCCAGCAGACAGGGAGACAATGAGCAGTTCTTC. It is translated as CASRQGDNEQFF.

The chain is built from TRBV9 and TRBJ2-1; 8 bases are shared with TRBD1. The CDR3 spans 16 residues. The trim removed 0 bases at V and 4 bases at J, leaving 6 bases unmatched. Germline CDR1 reads SGDLS; CDR2 reads YYNGEE. The CDR3 is CASSVDPGQGYNEQFF. The CDR3 DNA reads TGTGCCAGCAGCGTAGACCCAGGACAGGGATACAATGAGCAGTTCTTC.

The chain has TRBV5-1 and TRBJ2-7; 7 positions match TRBD2. The junction had 9 bases not matched to a gene; V was cut back by 4 bases and J by 2 bases. This CDR3 is built from 15 residues. CDR1 is SGHRS and CDR2 is YFSETQ in the germline V gene. The CDR3 DNA reads as TGCGCCAGCAGCCCTACATGGGCGGGAGCCTACGAGCAGTACTTC. Its protein is CASSPTWAGAYEQYF.

The chain recombines TRBV30 with TRBJ2-7, with 7 bases matching TRBD2. Trimming cost V 4 bases and J 4 bases; bases outside gene matches: 10. Germline CDR1 GTSNPN, CDR2 SVGIG (reference sequence). The CDR3 has 14 amino acids. Here the CDR3 DNA reads TGTGCCTGGACACGGGGTAGCGGGCGGTACGAGCAGTACTTC. Translated, it gives CAWTRGSGRYEQYF.

V usage is TRBV7-2 and J usage is TRBJ2-7; TRBD1 aligns across 7 bases. Germline-derived CDR1 and CDR2 are SGHTA and FQGNSA. The CDR3 has 15 residues. V was pared by 4 bases and J by 2 bases, with 8 bases of the junction left unmatched. DNA for the CDR3: TGTGCCAGCAGCTCCCGGGACAGCCATGCCTACGAGCAGTACTTC. Translation: CASSSRDSHAYEQYF.

The count of this clone is one. This rearrangement joins TRBV10-3 to TRBJ1-1, with 7 nucleotides matching TRBD1. V lost 4 bases, J lost 5 bases, and 10 bases stayed unmatched. CDR1 is ENHRY and CDR2 is SYGVKD in the germline V gene. The CDR3 extends over 15 amino acids. The CDR3 nucleotides read TGTGCCATCAGTGGGGGAGCCCAGGGGGTGACTGAAGCTTTCTTT. It yields the protein CAISGGAQGVTEAFF.

This chain uses TRBV6-5 with TRBJ1-2; tentatively, D is TRBD1 (5 bases). The CDR3 is made up of 14 amino acids. Trimming pared 0 bases from V and 6 bases from J, leaving 11 bases between. Germline loops: CDR1 MNHEY, CDR2 SVGAGI. CDR3 sequence reads: CASSYSGRVNGYTF. In nucleotides, the CDR3 is TGTGCCAGCAGTTACTCAGGCAGGGTAAATGGCTACACCTTC.

The rearrangement links TRBV2 to TRBJ2-7; unclear D gene. The CDR3 covers 13 residues. CDR1 is SNHLY and CDR2 is FYNNEI in the germline V gene. The ends were cut back, 4 bases at V and 4 bases at J, with 11 bases in the middle. The CDR3 DNA reads as TGTGCCAGCAGTGTCGTCAGGCAGTACGAGCAGTACTTC. Translating it yields CASSVVRQYEQYF.

This sequence joins TRBV11-3 and TRBJ2-1, with TRBD2 identical over 14 bases. This CDR3 is built from 18 residues. The trim removed 1 base at V and 0 bases at J, leaving 2 bases unmatched. Germline V gene sequence: CDR1 SGHNT, CDR2 YENEEA. CDR3 in amino acids: CASSLGGTSGSSYNEQFF. CDR3 nucleotides: TGTGCCAGCAGCTTAGGGGGGACTAGCGGGAGCTCCTACAATGAGCAGTTCTTC. Full variable domain (outside the CDR3, taken from reference TRBV11-3 and TRBJ2-1): EAGVVQSPRYKIIEKKQPVAFWCNPISGHNTLYWYLQNLGQGPELLIRYENEEAVDDSQLPKDRFSAERLKGVDSTLKIQPAELGDSAVYLCASSLGGTSGSSYNEQFFGPGTRLTVL.

The chain recombines TRBV28 with TRBJ2-3; the match to TRBD2 covers 8 bases. Germline assignment: CDR1 MDHEN and CDR2 SYDVKM. CDR3 length equals 17 residues. Trimming removed 6 bases from V and 4 bases from J; junction bases left unmatched: 15. The CDR3 is CASSQLMAGGSPDTQYF. The CDR3 DNA follows: TGTGCCAGCAGCCAACTAATGGCGGGGGGCAGCCCAGATACGCAGTATTTT.

This sequence joins TRBV2 and TRBJ2-3; a possible D gene is TRBD2 (6 bases). V lost 9 bases to trimming and J lost 7 bases, with 23 bases between them. This CDR3 is built from 15 residues. Germline CDR1 reads SNHLY; CDR2 reads FYNNEI. For the CDR3, the DNA is TGTGCCAGGACGTCGGGGGTACAGGCTAGGAATACGCAGTATTTT. Amino acid sequence: CARTSGVQARNTQYF.

The chain joins TRBV19 to TRBJ2-1, with D possibly matching TRBD1 (6 bases). V was pared by 1 base and J by 5 bases, with 12 bases between. The CDR3 sequence is 15 residues long. CDR1 is LNHDA and CDR2 is SQIVND in the germline V gene (reference sequence). CDR3 protein: CASSIAADRNNEQFF. The CDR3 DNA is TGTGCCAGTAGTATAGCCGCTGACAGGAACAATGAGCAGTTCTTC.

The chain has TRBV4-1 and TRBJ2-1, with D tentatively TRBD2 (5 bases). The CDR3 is 16 amino acids. Trimming removed 4 bases at V and 7 bases at J, with 20 bases between. Germline V lookup: CDR1 MGHRA, CDR2 YSYEKL. The CDR3, as DNA: TGCGCCAGCAGCCCGTGGGGAGCTACAAGGTTGAATGAGCAGTTCTTC. Residues: CASSPWGATRLNEQFF.

The V gene is TRBV11-3, the J gene TRBJ2-5; 9 bases agree with TRBD1. V shed 2 bases and J 4 bases; nucleotides not matched to a gene: 14. The germline V gene encodes CDR1 SGHNT and CDR2 YENEEA. CDR3 length: 18 amino acids. CDR3 in amino acids: CASSLRLAGTGSRETQYF. As DNA, the CDR3 is TGTGCCAGCAGCTTAAGGCTCGCCGGGACAGGGTCCCGAGAGACCCAGTACTTC.

The chain is built from TRBV19 and TRBJ1-2; 8 nucleotides align to TRBD1. The germline gives CDR1 LNHDA, CDR2 SQIVND (reference sequence). The ends lost 3 bases at V and 8 bases at J; junction bases unmatched: 17. The CDR3 totals 17 residues. The CDR3 sequence: CASSMQSGTGHRGGYTF. The CDR3 DNA is TGTGCCAGTAGTATGCAATCCGGGACAGGACATCGGGGGGGCTACACCTTC.

This chain connects TRBV5-5 to TRBJ2-3, with D possibly TRBD2 on 5 matching bases. Looked up from germline, CDR1 is SGHKS and CDR2 is YYEKEE (reference sequence). The CDR3 contains 14 residues. Trimming took 4 bases from V and 5 from J, leaving 14 bases between them. CDR3 region: CASSPARVEDTQYF. In DNA form, the CDR3 reads TGTGCCAGCAGCCCCGCGAGGGTAGAAGATACGCAGTATTTT. Complete variable domain (other parts from reference TRBV5-5 and TRBJ2-3): DAGVTQSPTHLIKTRGQQVTLRCSPISGHKSVSWYQQVLGQGPQFIFQYYEKEERGRGNFPDRFSARQFPNYSSELNVNALLLGDSALYLCASSPARVEDTQYFGPGTRLTVL.

In DNA form, the CDR3 reads TGTGCCAGCAGCGTAGGGACAGGAGCCGGAGATACGCAGTATTTT. Its protein product is CASSVGTGAGDTQYF. The rearrangement joins TRBV9 to TRBJ2-3; TRBD1 matches at 7 bases. V shed 0 bases, J shed 5 bases, and the junction held 6 bases outside the gene matches. CDR3 length: 15 amino acids. Germline CDR1 and CDR2: SGDLS and YYNGEE.